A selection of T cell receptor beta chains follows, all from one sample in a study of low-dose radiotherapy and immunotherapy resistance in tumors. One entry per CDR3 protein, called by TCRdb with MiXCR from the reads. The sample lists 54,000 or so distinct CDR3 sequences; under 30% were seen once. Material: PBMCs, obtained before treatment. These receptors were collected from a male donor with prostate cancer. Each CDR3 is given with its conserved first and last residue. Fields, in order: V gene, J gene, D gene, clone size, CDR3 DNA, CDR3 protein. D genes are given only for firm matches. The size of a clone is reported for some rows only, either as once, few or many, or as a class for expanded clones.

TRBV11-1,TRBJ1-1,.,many,TGTGCCAGCAGCTTTCGGGGTGGTGATGAAGCTTTCTTT,CASSFRGGDEAFF
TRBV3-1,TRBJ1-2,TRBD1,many,TGTGCCAGCGGGGACAGGGGCATACTAAACTATGGCTACACCTTC,CASGDRGILNYGYTF
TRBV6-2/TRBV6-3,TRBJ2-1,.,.,TGTGCCAGCAGGAGGGGCACGGAGCAGTTCTTC,CASRRGTEQFF
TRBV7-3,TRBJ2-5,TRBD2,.,TGTGCCAGCAGCGTCAACCCCGGCATGGCTAGCGGGAGAGGGGCTGGGGAGACCCAGTACTTC,CASSVNPGMASGRGAGETQYF
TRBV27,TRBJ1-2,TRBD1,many,TGTGCCAGCAGTTTAGGACAGGCGGATAACTATGGCTACACCTTC,CASSLGQADNYGYTF
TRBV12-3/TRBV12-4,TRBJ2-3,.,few,TGTGCCAGCAGTCCGGGGGCCTCTGATACGCAGTATTTT,CASSPGASDTQYF
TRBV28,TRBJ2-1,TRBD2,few,TGTGCCAGCAGTTCTCTAGCGGGAGTCTACAATGAGCAGTTCTTC,CASSSLAGVYNEQFF
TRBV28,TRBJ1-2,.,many,TGTGCCAGCACCACTCAGGGCGCCGCCACCTACACCTTC,CASTTQGAATYTF
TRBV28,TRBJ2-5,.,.,TGTGCTAGCAGTCAAGATTCCGGGACTTGGATAGAGACCCAGTACTTC,CASSQDSGTWIETQYF
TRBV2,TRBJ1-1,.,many,TGTGCCAGCTCAGGGGCGACCTACACTGAAGCTTTCTTT,CASSGATYTEAFF
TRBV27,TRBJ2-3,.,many,TGTGCCAGCAGTCTAGGGGCCATAAGCACAGATACGCAGTATTTT,CASSLGAISTDTQYF
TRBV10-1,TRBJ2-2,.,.,TGCGCCAGCTCCCCGGACGGCAACACCGGGGAGCTGTTTTTT,CASSPDGNTGELFF
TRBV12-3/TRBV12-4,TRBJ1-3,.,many,TGTGCCACCGGGGCAGCGATCTCTGGAAACACCATATATTTT,CATGAAISGNTIYF
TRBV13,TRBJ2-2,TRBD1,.,TGTGCCAGCAGCACCCGACAGGGGGGTCGGACCGGGGAGCTGTTGTTTTTT,CASSTRQGGRTGELLFF
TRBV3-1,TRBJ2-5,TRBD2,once,TGTGCCAGCAGGCAACGGATCTTAATGGGGACTAGCGGGGTGATCCAGTACTTC,CASRQRILMGTSGVIQYF
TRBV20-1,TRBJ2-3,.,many,TGCAGTGCTAAAGGGCCGCCGCGGAGCGACCCTCCAGATACGCAGTATTTT,CSAKGPPRSDPPDTQYF
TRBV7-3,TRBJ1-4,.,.,TGTGCCAGCAGCGAAGGGATTTTGGCTAATGAAAAACTGTTTTTT,CASSEGILANEKLFF
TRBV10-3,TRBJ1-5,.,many,TGTGCCATCAGTGAGTCGATCCTTTCTAGCAATCAGCCCCAGCATTTT,CAISESILSSNQPQHF
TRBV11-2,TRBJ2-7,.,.,TGTGCCAGCAGCTTAGGGGGGCAGTTACTAGCACCAGTCTACGAGCAGTACTTC,CASSLGGQLLAPVYEQYF
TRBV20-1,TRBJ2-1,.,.,TGCAGTGTGCGGTCAAGTCAGGGGCGACTAGGAGAGAATGAGCAGTTCTTC,CSVRSSQGRLGENEQFF
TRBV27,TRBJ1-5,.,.,TGTGCCAGCAGGTCGGAGACTAGCAATCAGCCCCAGCATTTT,CASRSETSNQPQHF
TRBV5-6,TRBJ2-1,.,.,TGTGCCAGCAGCTTGGGTGGGGGAGCCTACAATGAGCAGTTCTTC,CASSLGGGAYNEQFF
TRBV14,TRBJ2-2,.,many,TGTGCCAGCCGCCCAGGTGTCGGGGAGCTGTTTTTT,CASRPGVGELFF
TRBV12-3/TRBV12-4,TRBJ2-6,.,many,TGTGCCAGCAGCCCAGCTAGCCCCGGGGCCAACGTCCTGACTTTC,CASSPASPGANVLTF
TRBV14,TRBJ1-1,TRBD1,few,TGTGCCAGCAGCCAACCCCCCTGGGACAGGGCTAATCGGGTCACTGAAGCTTTCTTT,CASSQPPWDRANRVTEAFF
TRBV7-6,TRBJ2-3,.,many,TGTGCCAGCAGCTTAGCGTTGGGGCGGACAGATACGCAGTATTTT,CASSLALGRTDTQYF
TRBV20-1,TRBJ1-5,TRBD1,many,TGCAGTGCTAGTGGACAGGGCAGTCCACCCCAGCATTTT,CSASGQGSPPQHF
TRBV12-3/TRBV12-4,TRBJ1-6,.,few,TGTGCCAGCAGTGAAAGAATTCCCTTTCAGGCACCCCTCCACTTT,CASSERIPFQAPLHF
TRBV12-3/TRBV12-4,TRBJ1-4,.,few,.,CASSLGQGTWEKLFFFFF
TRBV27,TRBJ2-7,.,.,TGTGCCAGCCGTACCGGGACGTTAACCTACGAGCAGTACTTC,CASRTGTLTYEQYF
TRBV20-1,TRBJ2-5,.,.,TGCAGTGCTGCTCACTTAAAAGAGACCCAGTACTTC,CSAAHLKETQYF
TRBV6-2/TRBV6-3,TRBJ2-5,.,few,TGTGCCAGCAGCGGTGGGGCAGGGTTGGAGACCCAGTACTTC,CASSGGAGLETQYF
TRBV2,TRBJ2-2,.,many,TGTGCCAGCAGTGGATCGGCGGGGGCCCCCTCGTTTACCGGGGAGCTGTTTTTT,CASSGSAGAPSFTGELFF
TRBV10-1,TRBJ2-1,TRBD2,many,TGCGCCAGCAGTGAAGCTAGCGGGACGGCCTACAATGAGCAGTTCTTC,CASSEASGTAYNEQFF
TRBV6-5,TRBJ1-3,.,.,TGTGCCAGCCGACTTAGGTGGGGACTTGGAAACACCATATATTTT,CASRLRWGLGNTIYF
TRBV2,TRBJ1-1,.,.,TGTGCCAGCAGTGGGGCGAACGTGAACACTGAAGCTTTCTTT,CASSGANVNTEAFF
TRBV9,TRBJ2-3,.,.,TGTGCCAGCAGCCTCCTGGGGGCTAGCTCAGATACGCAGTATTTT,CASSLLGASSDTQYF
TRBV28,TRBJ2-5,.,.,TGTGCCAGCAGTTCCCCAGCGGTAAAAGAGACCCAGTACTTC,CASSSPAVKETQYF
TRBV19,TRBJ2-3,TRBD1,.,TGTGCCAGTAGTATGACAGGGGGCGAGGATACGCAGTATTTT,CASSMTGGEDTQYF
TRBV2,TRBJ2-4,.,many,TGTGCCAGCTGGCGACAGGACACCCTAGCCAAAAACATTCAGTACTTC,CASWRQDTLAKNIQYF
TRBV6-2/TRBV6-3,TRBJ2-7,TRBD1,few,TGTGCCAGCAGCCGCGGGACAGGGGATTTTTCCTACGAGCAGTACTTC,CASSRGTGDFSYEQYF
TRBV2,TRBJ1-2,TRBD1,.,TGTGCCAGCAGTCGGACAGGGAACTATGGCTACACCTTC,CASSRTGNYGYTF
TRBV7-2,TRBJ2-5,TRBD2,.,TGTGCCAGCAGCAAAGTACTAGCGGGGGGGAAAGAGACCCAGTACTTC,CASSKVLAGGKETQYF
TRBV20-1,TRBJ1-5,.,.,TGCAGTGCTAGAGAGGCACCCAATCAGCCCCAGCATTTT,CSAREAPNQPQHF
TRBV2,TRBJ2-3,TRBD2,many,TGTGCCAGCAGTCCCAGGACTAGCGGGAGAGGGGGAACAGATACGCAGTATTTT,CASSPRTSGRGGTDTQYF
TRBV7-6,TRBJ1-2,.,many,TGTGCCAGCAGCTTAATGGAGGGGTATGGCTACACCTTC,CASSLMEGYGYTF
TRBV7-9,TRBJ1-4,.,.,TGTGCCAGCAGCTTTCAGGGTGTAAGGGAAAAACTGTTTTTT,CASSFQGVREKLFF
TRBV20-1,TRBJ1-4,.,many,TGCAGTGCTGTCGGGGATAGGGCAACTAATGAAAAACTGTTTTTT,CSAVGDRATNEKLFF
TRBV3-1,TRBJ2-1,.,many,TGTGCCAGCAGCCATGGGGGCCAGGGGAATGAGCAGTTCTTC,CASSHGGQGNEQFF
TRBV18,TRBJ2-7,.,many,TGTGCCAGCTCACGGGACCTCCGGGACGAGCAGTACTTC,CASSRDLRDEQYF
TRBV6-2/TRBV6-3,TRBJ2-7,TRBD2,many,TGTGCCAGCAGTGCCCCGGGACTAGCGGGATCCTACGAGCAGTACTTC,CASSAPGLAGSYEQYF
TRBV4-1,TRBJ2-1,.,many,TGCGCCAGCAGCCAAGAAGGTGGTTTTTCGGATGAGCAGTTCTTC,CASSQEGGFSDEQFF
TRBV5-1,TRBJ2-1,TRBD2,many,TGCGCCAGCAGCTGGGGGACTAGCGGGACTCGTGAGCAGTTCTTC,CASSWGTSGTREQFF
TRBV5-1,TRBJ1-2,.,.,TGCGCCAGCAGCCCGGCTCGGGGGTACTATGGCTACACCTTC,CASSPARGYYGYTF
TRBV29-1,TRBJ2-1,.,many,TGCAGCGTCGCTCGGGGGCGGCGTAAGGACAATGAGCAGTTCTTC,CSVARGRRKDNEQFF